This T cell receptor (beta chain) was documented in a study of tumor-infiltrating lymphocytes in primary liver carcinoma. Germline DNA was also extracted, with blood RNA taken from unsorted whole blood. TCR beta cDNA was made from approximately 540 ng total RNA with a constant-region primer. ARM-PCR, slightly modified, supplied the TCR beta libraries through three nested multiplex PCR rounds. With TRBV1-TRBV30 forward primers and a C-beta reverse primer, the first two PCR rounds were run for approximately 10 cycles each. TCRdb ran MiXCR on the multiplex PCR reads and lists one entry per CDR3 protein. This table holds about 180,000 distinct CDR3 sequences, roughly 60% found once. Germline CDR1 reads ENHRY; CDR2 reads SYGVKD. CDR3 length: 15 amino acids. Trimming removed 4 bases from V and 6 bases from J, with 19 bases in between.

The chain employs TRBV10-3 and TRBJ2-7, with a tentative D call TRBD2 (5 bases). The TCR comes from a man aged 40-50 years with primary liver carcinoma and hepatitis B virus infection. Material for sequencing was peripheral blood. The DNA of the CDR3 is TGTGCCATCAGTGGCTCACTAGTTCCTGAGAGCGAGCAGTACTTC. Translated, it gives CAISGSLVPESEQYF.